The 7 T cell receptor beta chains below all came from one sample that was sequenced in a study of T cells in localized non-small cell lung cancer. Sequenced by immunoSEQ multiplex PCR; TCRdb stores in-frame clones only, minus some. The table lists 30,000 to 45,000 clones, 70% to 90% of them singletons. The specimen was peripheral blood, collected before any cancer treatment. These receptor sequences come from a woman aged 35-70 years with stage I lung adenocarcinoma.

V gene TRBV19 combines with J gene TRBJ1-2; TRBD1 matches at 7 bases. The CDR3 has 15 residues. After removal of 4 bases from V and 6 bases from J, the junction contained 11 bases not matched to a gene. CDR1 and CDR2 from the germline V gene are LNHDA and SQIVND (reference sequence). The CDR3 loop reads CASSTTTGTGHGYTF. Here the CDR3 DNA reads TGTGCCAGTAGTACAACGACAGGGACTGGCCATGGCTACACCTTC.

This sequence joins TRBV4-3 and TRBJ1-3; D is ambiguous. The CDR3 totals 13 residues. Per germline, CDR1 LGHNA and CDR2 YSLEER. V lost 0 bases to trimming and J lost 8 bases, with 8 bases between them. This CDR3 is CASSQDTEDTIYF. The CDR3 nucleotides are TGCGCCAGCAGCCAAGATACGGAGGACACCATATATTTT.

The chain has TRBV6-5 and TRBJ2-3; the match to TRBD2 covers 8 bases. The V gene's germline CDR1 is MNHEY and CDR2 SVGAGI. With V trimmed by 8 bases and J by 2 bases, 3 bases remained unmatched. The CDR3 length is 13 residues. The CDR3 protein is CASALADTDTQYF. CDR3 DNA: TGTGCCAGCGCACTAGCGGACACAGATACGCAGTATTTT.

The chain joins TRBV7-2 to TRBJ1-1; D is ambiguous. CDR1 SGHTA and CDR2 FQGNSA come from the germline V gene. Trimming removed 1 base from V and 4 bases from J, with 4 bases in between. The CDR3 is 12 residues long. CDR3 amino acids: CASSLVSTEAFF. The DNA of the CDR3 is TGTGCCAGCAGCTTAGTTTCCACTGAAGCTTTCTTT.

The CDR3 loop is CASSSSFLGTGIDEQYF. The CDR3 region has the DNA TGTGCCAGCAGCTCCAGCTTCCTCGGGACAGGGATCGACGAGCAGTACTTC. J is TRBJ2-7 and V is TRBV9; 9 bases fit TRBD1. With V trimmed by 4 bases and J by 5 bases, 16 bases remained unmatched. The length of the CDR3 is 17 residues. Germline assignment: CDR1 SGDLS and CDR2 YYNGEE.

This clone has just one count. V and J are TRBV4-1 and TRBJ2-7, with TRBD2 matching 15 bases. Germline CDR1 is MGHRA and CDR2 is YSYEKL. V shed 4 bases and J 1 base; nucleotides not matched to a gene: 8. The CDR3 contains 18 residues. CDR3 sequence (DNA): TGCGCCAGCAGCCCCGGGACTAGCGGGGGGTCCTTTTCCTACGAGCAGTACTTC. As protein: CASSPGTSGGSFSYEQYF.

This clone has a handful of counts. CDR3: CASKWTPIDYEQYF. The CDR3 DNA is TGTGCCAGCAAGTGGACTCCGATAGACTACGAGCAGTACTTC. The chain recombines TRBV2 with TRBJ2-7, with D possibly matching TRBD2 (5 bases). This CDR3 contains 14 residues. Trimming stripped 7 bases from V and 3 bases from J, with 16 bases between. In germline, CDR1 is SNHLY, CDR2 FYNNEI.